This note documents a single TCR beta chain sequence. Its antigen is not known. This sample was taken from a study of response to subunit inactivated influenza vaccine. Overall study findings and caveats: Each seasonal flu vaccination may recruit only limited new T cells, authors suggested.

The CDR3 totals 14 residues. Trimming removed 7 bases from V and 7 bases from J; junction bases left unmatched: 7. Germline V gives CDR1 SEHNR, CDR2 FQNEAQ (reference sequence). TCRdb redid the calling of the RT-PCR reads with MiXCR, one entry per CDR3 protein. The top ten hold about a tenth of the sample, which has about 780,000 distinct CDR3 sequences, around a sixth seen once. This TCR came from a man in his fifties or sixties who received an inactivated influenza vaccine. The sample was PBMCs from blood, taken more than 4 days after vaccination. The chain is built from TRBV7-9 and TRBJ2-1, with 10 nucleotides matching TRBD1. The CDR3 reads CASTPGQGHNEQFF. CDR3 sequence (DNA): TGTGCCAGCACCCCGGGACAGGGGCATAATGAGCAGTTCTTC.